In its sample, the clone carrying this TCR beta chain was seen once. This sample is drawn from a study of T cell responses to AZD1222 COVID-19 vaccine. Some clones are missing from TCRdb's copy, which holds only in-frame ones; the method was immunoSEQ multiplex PCR. This repertoire shows nearly 110,000 clones, roughly 90% found once; its top ten account for roughly 8.9%. Germline CDR1 reads MDHEN; CDR2 reads SYDVKM. The CDR3 runs 15 residues. The junction had 4 bases not matched to a gene; V was cut back by 5 bases and J by 2 bases. Here the sequenced sample was peripheral blood, taken 28 days after the second AZD1222 dose. The rearrangement links TRBV28 to TRBJ1-4, with 8 positions matching TRBD1. The origin of this receptor is an adult who received the AZD1222 COVID-19 vaccine. The CDR3 DNA sequence: TGTGCCAGCAGTCAGGGGGCAAGGACTAATGAAAAACTGTTTTTT. This codes for CASSQGARTNEKLFF.